This T cell receptor beta chain was obtained from a study of T cell changes during pregnancy in multiple sclerosis. Assay: immunoSEQ multiplex PCR; the TCRdb copy retains only in-frame clones and omits some. The sample holds about 130,000 clones, roughly 95% seen once. This clonotype was sampled from a female donor with multiple sclerosis, enrolled in a pregnancy study. Sequences were derived from peripheral blood, sampled after pregnancy.

DNA for the CDR3: TGTGCCAGTAGTATAGGAGACAGGGTTCAAGAGACCCAGTACTTC. As protein: CASSIGDRVQETQYF. The genes are TRBV19 and TRBJ2-5; 7 positions agree with TRBD1. The V gene's germline CDR1 is LNHDA and CDR2 SQIVND (reference sequence). V dropped 1 base and J dropped 2; count of bases not matched to a gene: 4. The CDR3 spans 15 residues.